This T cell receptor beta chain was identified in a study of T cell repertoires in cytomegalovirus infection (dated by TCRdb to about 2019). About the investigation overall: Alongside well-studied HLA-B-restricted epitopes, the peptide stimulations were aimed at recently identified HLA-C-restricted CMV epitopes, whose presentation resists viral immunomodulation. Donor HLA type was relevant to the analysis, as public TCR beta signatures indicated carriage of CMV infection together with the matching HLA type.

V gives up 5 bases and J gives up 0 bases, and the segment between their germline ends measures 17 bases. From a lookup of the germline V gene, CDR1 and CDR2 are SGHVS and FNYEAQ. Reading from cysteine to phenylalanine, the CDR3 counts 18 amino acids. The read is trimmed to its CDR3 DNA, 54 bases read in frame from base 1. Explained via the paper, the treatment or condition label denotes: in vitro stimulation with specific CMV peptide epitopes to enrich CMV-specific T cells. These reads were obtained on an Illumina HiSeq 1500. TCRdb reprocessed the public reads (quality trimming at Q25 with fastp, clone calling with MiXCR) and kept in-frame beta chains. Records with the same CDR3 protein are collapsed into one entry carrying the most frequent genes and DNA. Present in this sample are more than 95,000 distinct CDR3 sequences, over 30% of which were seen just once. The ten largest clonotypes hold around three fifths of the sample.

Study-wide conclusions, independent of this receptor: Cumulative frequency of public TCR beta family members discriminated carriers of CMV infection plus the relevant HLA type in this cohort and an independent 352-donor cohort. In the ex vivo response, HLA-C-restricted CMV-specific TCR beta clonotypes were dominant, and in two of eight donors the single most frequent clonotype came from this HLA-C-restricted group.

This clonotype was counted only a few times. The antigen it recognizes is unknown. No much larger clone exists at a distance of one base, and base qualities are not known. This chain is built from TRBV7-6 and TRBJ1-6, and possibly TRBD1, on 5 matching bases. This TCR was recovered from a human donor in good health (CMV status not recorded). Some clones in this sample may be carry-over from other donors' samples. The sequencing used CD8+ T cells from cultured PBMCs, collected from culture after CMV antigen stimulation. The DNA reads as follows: TGTGCCAGCAGCCCGGGGACTCGCAGGAGCTCCTATAATTCACCCCTCCACTTT. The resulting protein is CASSPGTRRSSYNSPLHF. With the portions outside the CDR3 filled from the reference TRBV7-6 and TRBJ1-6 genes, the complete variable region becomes GAGVSQSPRYKVTKRGQDVALRCDPISGHVSLYWYRQALGQGPEFLTYFNYEAQQDKSGLPNDRFSAERPEGSISTLTIQRTEQRDSAMYRCASSPGTRRSSYNSPLHFGNGTRLTVT.